This is a list of T cell receptor beta chains from one sample in a study of identical twins. Each CDR3 protein is one row after TCRdb ran MiXCR on the 5' RACE reads. The table has a few hundred thousand distinct CDR3 sequences, 7% to 9.5% seen once; the top ten hold 8% to 10%. Sample: naive T cells sorted from blood. The receptors derive from a woman aged 50 to 65 in good health. Each CDR3 is given with its conserved first and last residue. D genes are given only for firm matches. Clone sizes are given selectively: once, few, many, or a class where the clone is expanded.

>TRBV5-1|.|TRBJ1-1|few
CASSLEVQNTEAFF
TGCGCCAGCAGCTTGGAAGTCCAGAACACTGAAGCTTTCTTT
>TRBV6-6|.|TRBJ1-6|.
CASSPWGNLDSPLHF
TGTGCCAGCAGTCCGTGGGGGAACTTGGATTCACCCCTCCACTTT
>TRBV24-1|.|TRBJ1-2|few
CATSDWTGNGGYTF
TGTGCCACCAGTGACTGGACTGGCAACGGTGGCTACACCTTC
>TRBV2|.|TRBJ1-6|few
CASSEVSGPVSPLHF
TGTGCCAGCAGTGAAGTGTCCGGACCTGTTTCACCCCTCCACTTT
>TRBV6-2/TRBV6-3|.|TRBJ2-2|many
CASSTSGAGELFF
TGTGCCAGCAGTACCTCGGGAGCCGGGGAGCTGTTTTTT
>TRBV10-3|.|TRBJ2-2|few
CGARGASNTGELFF
TGTGGCGCTAGGGGGGCCTCGAACACCGGGGAGCTGTTTTTT
>TRBV12-3/TRBV12-4|.|TRBJ1-1|few
CASRPDRNTEAFF
TGTGCCAGCAGGCCAGACAGGAACACTGAAGCTTTCTTT
>TRBV12-3/TRBV12-4|TRBD1|TRBJ1-2|.
CASRDDRGLGGYTF
TGTGCCAGCAGGGACGACAGGGGCTTGGGGGGCTACACCTTC
>TRBV12-3/TRBV12-4|.|TRBJ2-7|many
CASSRIISPTNNEQYF
TGTGCCAGCAGCCGAATCATAAGTCCCACGAATAACGAGCAGTACTTC
>TRBV6-5|.|TRBJ2-2|many
CASRPLQNTGELFF
TGTGCCAGCCGACCCCTCCAGAACACCGGGGAGCTGTTTTTT
>TRBV4-1|.|TRBJ2-7|.
CASSRVPLSGYEQYF
TGCGCCAGCAGCCGCGTACCCCTTAGCGGCTACGAGCAGTACTTC
>TRBV6-2/TRBV6-3|.|TRBJ1-5|.
CASRHGTGGNQPQHF
TGTGCCAGCAGACACGGGACGGGCGGGAATCAGCCCCAGCATTTT
>TRBV29-1|TRBD1|TRBJ2-1|few
CSVTQPGTEKSSYNEQFF
TGCAGCGTAACTCAGCCCGGGACAGAAAAAAGCTCCTACAATGAGCAGTTCTTC
>TRBV15|.|TRBJ2-2|.
CATSNDWWNTGELFF
TGTGCCACCAGCAACGACTGGTGGAACACCGGGGAGCTGTTTTTT
>TRBV12-3/TRBV12-4|.|TRBJ2-5|few
CASSFSWDQETQYF
TGTGCCAGCAGTTTCTCGTGGGATCAAGAGACCCAGTACTTC
>TRBV5-1|.|TRBJ2-3|many
CASSFFAGSTDTQYF
TGCGCCAGCAGCTTTTTCGCGGGGAGCACAGATACGCAGTATTTT
>TRBV7-2|.|TRBJ2-2|many
CASSSVRPPTGELFF
TGTGCCAGCAGCTCCGTAAGACCGCCCACCGGGGAGCTGTTTTTT
>TRBV12-3/TRBV12-4|TRBD1|TRBJ1-5|few
CASSFDRVLQTQHF
TGTGCCAGCAGTTTTGACAGGGTACTACAGACCCAGCATTTT
>TRBV2|.|TRBJ1-1|many
CASRETPGHTEAFF
TGTGCCAGCAGAGAGACCCCAGGGCACACTGAAGCTTTCTTT
>TRBV27|TRBD1|TRBJ2-7|.
CASSLGAHRGWTPENSEQYF
TGTGCCAGCAGTTTAGGGGCCCACAGGGGGTGGACTCCGGAAAACTCCGAGCAGTACTTC
>TRBV29-1|.|TRBJ1-1|few
CSVERALNTEAFF
TGCAGCGTTGAAAGGGCGTTAAACACTGAAGCTTTCTTT
>TRBV10-3|TRBD1|TRBJ1-2|many
CAISPGQTYGYTF
TGTGCCATCAGTCCGGGACAGACCTATGGCTACACCTTC
>TRBV12-3/TRBV12-4|.|TRBJ2-2|.
CASSLRTVMNTGELFF
TGTGCCAGCAGTTTAAGGACAGTCATGAACACCGGGGAGCTGTTTTTT
>TRBV29-1|.|TRBJ2-7|.
CSVVQGSSPFYEQYF
TGCAGCGTTGTGCAGGGCAGTTCCCCTTTTTACGAGCAGTACTTC
>TRBV29-1|.|TRBJ2-7|.
CSAAMGFGTPTYEQYF
TGCAGCGCCGCGATGGGGTTCGGGACGCCCACCTACGAGCAGTACTTC
>TRBV6-5|TRBD1|TRBJ1-6|many
CASSNTGGGNSPLHF
TGTGCCAGCAGTAACACAGGGGGAGGAAATTCACCCCTCCACTTT
>TRBV27|.|TRBJ2-7|.
CASSFVGGEQYF
TGTGCCAGCAGTTTCGTCGGGGGAGAGCAGTACTTC
>TRBV18|.|TRBJ2-1|few
CASSPTTILNEQFF
TGTGCCAGCTCACCTACGACTATCCTCAATGAGCAGTTCTTC
>TRBV5-1|.|TRBJ1-1|few
CASSSTGYEAFF
TGCGCCAGCAGCTCAACAGGTTATGAAGCTTTCTTT
>TRBV12-3/TRBV12-4|.|TRBJ2-3|.
CASSPDKTSTDTQYF
TGTGCCAGCAGCCCTGACAAAACTAGCACAGATACGCAGTATTTT
>TRBV7-2|.|TRBJ2-7|.
CASSFPWQSSYEQYF
TGTGCCAGCAGCTTTCCTTGGCAGTCCTCCTACGAGCAGTACTTC
>TRBV9|TRBD1|TRBJ2-1|few
CASSVMGQGMDEQFF
TGTGCCAGCAGCGTAATGGGACAGGGGATGGATGAGCAGTTCTTC
>TRBV12-5|.|TRBJ2-5|.
CASGEKETQYF
TGTGCTAGTGGTGAAAAAGAGACCCAGTACTTC
>TRBV6-4|TRBD2|TRBJ2-3|.
CASSDSIGLAGDKNTQYF
TGTGCCAGCAGTGACTCGATAGGACTAGCGGGGGATAAGAATACGCAGTATTTT
>TRBV24-1|.|TRBJ2-3|few
CATSAWLEGGTDTQYF
TGTGCCACCAGTGCTTGGTTGGAGGGGGGCACAGATACGCAGTATTTT
>TRBV18|TRBD2|TRBJ2-2|.
CASSERAGYTGELFF
TGTGCCAGCTCAGAGCGAGCGGGATACACCGGGGAGCTGTTTTTT
>TRBV7-9|.|TRBJ2-7|many
CASSLTISTVRGEQYF
TGTGCCAGCAGCTTAACGATTTCGACAGTCCGTGGCGAGCAGTACTTC
>TRBV29-1|TRBD1|TRBJ1-1|many
CSVGQGETEAFF
TGCAGCGTTGGACAGGGAGAGACTGAAGCTTTCTTT
>TRBV2|.|TRBJ1-1|many
CASKGSNTEAFF
TGTGCCAGCAAAGGGTCGAACACTGAAGCTTTCTTT
>TRBV12-3/TRBV12-4|.|TRBJ2-1|few
CASRSDTIMIEQFF
TGTGCCAGCAGGTCAGATACGATCATGATAGAGCAGTTCTTC
>TRBV25-1|TRBD1|TRBJ2-1|few
CASSESHGTVRSYNEQFF
TGTGCCAGCAGTGAATCCCACGGGACAGTTCGCTCCTACAATGAGCAGTTCTTC